This entry describes one T cell receptor (beta chain). This specimen comes from a study of control samples from healthy donors and cancer patients. V was pared by 6 bases and J by 3 bases, with 9 bases of the junction left unmatched. The length of the CDR3 is 16 residues. The germline V gene encodes CDR1 LNHDA and CDR2 SQIVND (reference sequence). Here immunoSEQ multiplex PCR was the method, and the copy in TCRdb shows in-frame clones only, minus some. Its clone listing holds approximately 190,000 clones. Sequencing used blood. The V call is TRBV19, the J call TRBJ1-1; 11 bases match TRBD1. The TCR was taken from a woman in her 30s in good health. The CDR3 sequence: CASRANPGQGDTEAFF. CDR3 nucleotides: TGTGCCAGTAGGGCTAACCCGGGACAGGGGGACACTGAAGCTTTCTTT. The whole variable domain, remainder taken from reference TRBV19 and TRBJ1-1, is DGGITQSPKYLFRKEGQNVTLSCEQNLNHDAMYWYRQDPGQGLRLIYYSQIVNDFQKGDIAEGYSVSREKKESFPLTVTSAQKNPTAFYLCASRANPGQGDTEAFFGQGTRLTVV.